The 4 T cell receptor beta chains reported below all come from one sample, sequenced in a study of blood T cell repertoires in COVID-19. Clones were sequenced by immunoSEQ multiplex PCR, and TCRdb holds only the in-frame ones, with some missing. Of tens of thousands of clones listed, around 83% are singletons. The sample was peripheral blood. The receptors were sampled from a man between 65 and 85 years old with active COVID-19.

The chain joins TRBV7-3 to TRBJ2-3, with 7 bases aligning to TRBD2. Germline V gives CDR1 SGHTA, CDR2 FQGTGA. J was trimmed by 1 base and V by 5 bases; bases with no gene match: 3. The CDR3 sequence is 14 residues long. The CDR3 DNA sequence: TGTGCCAGCAGCCCCCTAGCGGGCACAGATACGCAGTATTTT. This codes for CASSPLAGTDTQYF. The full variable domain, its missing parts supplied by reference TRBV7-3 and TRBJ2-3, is GAGVSQTPSNKVTEKGKYVELRCDPISGHTALYWYRQSLGQGPEFLIYFQGTGAADDSGLPNDRFFAVRPEGSVSTLKIQRTERGDSAVYLCASSPLAGTDTQYFGPGTRLTVL.

CDR3 nucleotides: TGCGCCAGCAGCAGGGGACAGGGGACCGACGAGCAGTACTTC. Protein sequence: CASSRGQGTDEQYF. The chain uses TRBV5-1 and TRBJ2-7; the match to TRBD1 covers 10 bases. V trimming: 4 bases; J trimming: 5 bases; junction bases outside the gene matches: 6. From germline, CDR1 is SGHRS and CDR2 YFSETQ. This CDR3 region has 14 residues.

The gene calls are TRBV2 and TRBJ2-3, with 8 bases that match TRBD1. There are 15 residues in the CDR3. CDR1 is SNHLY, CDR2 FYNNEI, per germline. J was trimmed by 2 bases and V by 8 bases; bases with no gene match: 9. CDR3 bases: TGTGCCAGCGTACAGGGGGGTATATACACAGATACGCAGTATTTT. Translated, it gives CASVQGGIYTDTQYF.

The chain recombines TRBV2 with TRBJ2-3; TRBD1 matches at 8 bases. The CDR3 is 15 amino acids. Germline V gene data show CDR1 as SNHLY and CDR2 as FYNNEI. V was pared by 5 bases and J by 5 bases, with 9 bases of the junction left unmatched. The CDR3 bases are TGTGCCAGCAGTACCCAGGGGGCAGGTGGAGATACGCAGTATTTT. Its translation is CASSTQGAGGDTQYF.